This entry describes one TCR beta chain. These data come from a study of shared clonotypes between healthy human individuals. TCRdb's copy holds only in-frame clones and misses some; the assay was immunoSEQ multiplex PCR. The sample shows 330,000 or so clones, roughly 70% of them seen only once. CDR3 length equals 12 residues. The V gene's germline CDR1 is MGHDK and CDR2 SYGVNS. V was shortened by 7 bases and J by 1 base, with 7 bases between the two germline ends. The chain employs TRBV25-1 and TRBJ1-1; D uncertain. Sequencing was carried out using memory CD4+ T cells sorted from blood. Subset here: CD45RA-negative fraction. The sequence was collected from a man between 25 and 39 years old in good health. This CDR3 reads CASNNRNTEAFF. The CDR3 bases are TGTGCCAGCAACAACAGGAACACTGAAGCTTTCTTT.